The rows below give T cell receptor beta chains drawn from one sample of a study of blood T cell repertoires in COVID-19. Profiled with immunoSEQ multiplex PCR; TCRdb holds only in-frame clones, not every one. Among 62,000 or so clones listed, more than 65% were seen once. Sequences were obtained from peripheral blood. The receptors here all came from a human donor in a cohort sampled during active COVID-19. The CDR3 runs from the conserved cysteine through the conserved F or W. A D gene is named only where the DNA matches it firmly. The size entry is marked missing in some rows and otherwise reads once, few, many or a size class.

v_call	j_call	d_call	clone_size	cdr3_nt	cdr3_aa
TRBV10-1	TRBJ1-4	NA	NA	TGCGCCAGCACTAGGACAGAGAGTGCAACTAATGAAAAACTGTTTTTT	CASTRTESATNEKLFF
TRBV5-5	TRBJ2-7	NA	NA	TGTGCCAGCAGCTTACTACAGGGGATCGGCGGGGACTTC	CASSLLQGIGGDF
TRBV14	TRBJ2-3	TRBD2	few	TGTGCCAGCAGCCAAGAGCGGGGGAGCACAGATACGCAGTATTTT	CASSQERGSTDTQYF
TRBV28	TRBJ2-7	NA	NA	TGTGCCAGCGGCGGGACCTACTCCTACGAGCAGTACTTC	CASGGTYSYEQYF
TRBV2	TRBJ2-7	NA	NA	TGTGCCAGCAGTGAGACGGGATTGAGCTCCTACGAGCAGTACTTC	CASSETGLSSYEQYF
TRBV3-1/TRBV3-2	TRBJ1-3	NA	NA	TGTGCCAGCTGGAGCTCTGGAAACACCATATATTTT	CASWSSGNTIYF
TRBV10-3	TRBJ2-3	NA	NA	TGTGCCATCAGTGCGGAGGCCAGCACAGATACGCAGTATTTT	CAISAEASTDTQYF
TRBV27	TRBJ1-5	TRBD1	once	TGTGCCAGCAGTCCCGGGACAGGTAATCAGCCCCAGCATTTT	CASSPGTGNQPQHF
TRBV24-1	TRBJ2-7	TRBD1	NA	TGTGCCACCAGTTCTGGGACAGGGGGCGGTTACGAGCAGTGGGGCTCGTACTTC	CATSSGTGGGYEQWGSYF
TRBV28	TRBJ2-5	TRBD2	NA	TGTGCCAGCAGCCACCCTAGCGGGAGAGAGACCCAGTACTTC	CASSHPSGRETQYF
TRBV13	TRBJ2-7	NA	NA	TGTGCCAGCAGCTTGCGAGATTCCTACGAGCAGTACTTC	CASSLRDSYEQYF
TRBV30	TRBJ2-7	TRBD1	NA	TGTGCCTGGAGGCAGACCGGGACAGGTCACTACGAGCAGTACTTC	CAWRQTGTGHYEQYF
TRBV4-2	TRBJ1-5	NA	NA	TGTGCCAGCAGCCAAGATCCGGGTCAGCCCCAGCATTTT	CASSQDPGQPQHF
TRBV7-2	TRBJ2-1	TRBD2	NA	TGTGCCAGCGTTCTAGCGGGGGGGTACAATGAGCAGTTCTTC	CASVLAGGYNEQFF
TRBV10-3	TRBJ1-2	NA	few	TGTGCCATCCGGAACAGGGTCCTCGATGGCTACACCTTC	CAIRNRVLDGYTF
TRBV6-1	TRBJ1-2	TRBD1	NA	TGTGCCAGCAGTGAAAGGGCAGGGGGCTATGGCTACACCTTC	CASSERAGGYGYTF
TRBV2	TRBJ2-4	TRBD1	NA	TGTGCCAGCAGTGATAAGGGGGCGGGCAAAAACATTCAGTACTTC	CASSDKGAGKNIQYF
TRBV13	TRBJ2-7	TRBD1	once	TGTGCCAGCAGCCGACAGGGAAGTCCCTACGAGCAGTACTTC	CASSRQGSPYEQYF
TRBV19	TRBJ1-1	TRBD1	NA	TGTGCCAGTAGACCCGACAGGGGATACACTGAAGCTTTCTTT	CASRPDRGYTEAFF
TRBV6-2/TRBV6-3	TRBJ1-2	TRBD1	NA	TGTGCCAGCAGCTCCCGACCGGGACAGAGGGCGGTCTATGGCTACACCTTC	CASSSRPGQRAVYGYTF
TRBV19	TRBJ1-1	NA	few	TGTGCCAGTAGTATGGGGGCAGGGCGTAACCTGAACACTGAAGCTTTCTTT	CASSMGAGRNLNTEAFF
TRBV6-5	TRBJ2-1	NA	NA	TGTGCCAGCAGCCGAGTAAATAATGAGCAGTTCTTC	CASSRVNNEQFF
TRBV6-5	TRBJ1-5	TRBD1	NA	TGTGCCAGCAGTTCGGGACAGGGGATTAGTCAGCCCCAGCATTTT	CASSSGQGISQPQHF
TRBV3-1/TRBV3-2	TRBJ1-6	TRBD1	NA	TGTGCCAGCAGCCCGGACAGGGACAGTTCACCCCTCCACTTT	CASSPDRDSSPLHF
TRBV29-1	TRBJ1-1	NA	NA	TGCAGCGCCGATAGGGGAGAAGCTTTCTTT	CSADRGEAFF
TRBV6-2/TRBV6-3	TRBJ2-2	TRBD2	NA	TGTGCCAGCAGTCCCCTTGGGACTAGCGGGGGGGCCGGAACCGGGGAGCTGTTTTTT	CASSPLGTSGGAGTGELFF
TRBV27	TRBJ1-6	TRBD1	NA	TGTGCCACCAACGCTAGACAGGGTTCGTCACCCCTCCACTTT	CATNARQGSSPLHF
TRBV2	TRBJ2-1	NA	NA	TGTGCCAGCACCTATCGACGGGACAATGAGCAGTTCTTC	CASTYRRDNEQFF
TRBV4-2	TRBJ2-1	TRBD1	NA	TGTGCCAGCAGCCAAGAGGGACAGGGCGATGAGCAGTTCTTC	CASSQEGQGDEQFF
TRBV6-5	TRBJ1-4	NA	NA	TGTGCCAGCAGTTACTCTGCGGGGGGGAATGAAAAACTGTTTTTT	CASSYSAGGNEKLFF
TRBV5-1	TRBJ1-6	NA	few	TGCGCCAGCAGCTTGGAGGGAGCGGATAATTCACCCCTCCACTTT	CASSLEGADNSPLHF
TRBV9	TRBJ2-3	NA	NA	TGTGCCAGCACGGTTGACACTAGCACAGATACGCAGTATTTT	CASTVDTSTDTQYF
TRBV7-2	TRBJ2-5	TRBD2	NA	TGTGCCAGCAGCCCCGGGACTAGCGGGGGGGCCGTGACCCAGTACTTC	CASSPGTSGGAVTQYF
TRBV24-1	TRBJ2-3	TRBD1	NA	TGTGCCACCAGTGATGTGTCGGGACAGGTAATAGATACGCAGTATTTT	CATSDVSGQVIDTQYF
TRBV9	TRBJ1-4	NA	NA	TGTGCCAGCAGCGTAGAACCGGGAATTTCTGAAAAACTGTTTTTT	CASSVEPGISEKLFF
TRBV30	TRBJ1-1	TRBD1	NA	TGTGCCTGGTCACAGGGGGGGAACACTGAAGCTTTCTTT	CAWSQGGNTEAFF
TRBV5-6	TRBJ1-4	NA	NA	TGTGCCAGCAGCCCGGGGGTGACCGAAAAACTGTTTTTT	CASSPGVTEKLFF
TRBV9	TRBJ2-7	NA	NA	TGTGCCAGCAGCGGGAGTTGGCAATCCTACGAGCAGTACTTC	CASSGSWQSYEQYF
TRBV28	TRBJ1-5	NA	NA	TGTGCCAGCAGTTTGGACTACGGGATCAATCAGCCCCAGCATTTT	CASSLDYGINQPQHF
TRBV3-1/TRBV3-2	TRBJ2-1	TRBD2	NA	TGTGCCAGCAGCCAATTTAAGCGGGGGGGCCGGGATGAGCAGTTCTTC	CASSQFKRGGRDEQFF
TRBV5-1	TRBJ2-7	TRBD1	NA	TGCGCCAGCAGCAAGGGACAGGGTAATAGGTACGAGCAGTACTTC	CASSKGQGNRYEQYF
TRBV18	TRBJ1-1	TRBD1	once	TGTGCCAGCTCACCCTGGACAGGGAACACTGAAGCTTTCTTT	CASSPWTGNTEAFF
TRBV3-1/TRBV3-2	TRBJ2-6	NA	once	TGTGCCAGCAGCCCTCGACAGCCCACCCGCAAAACTGGGGCCAACGTCCTGACTTTC	CASSPRQPTRKTGANVLTF
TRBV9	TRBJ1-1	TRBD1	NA	TGTGCCAGCAGCCGCGGGGACAGGGCAAACACTGAAGCTTTCTTT	CASSRGDRANTEAFF